What follows are 27 T cell receptor beta chains derived from one specimen sequenced in a study of graft-versus-host responses after intestinal transplantation. Using immunoSEQ multiplex PCR, the repertoire was profiled, and TCRdb retains in-frame clones only, with some absent. The table lists 62,000 or so clones, about 90% of them singletons. Here the sequenced sample was PBMCs, taken 26 days after transplant. These receptors all stem from a human patient who received an intestinal transplant, so some T cells may come from the graft donor.

The rearrangement uses TRBV28 and TRBJ2-7, with D uncertain. There are 12 residues in the CDR3. V shed 3 bases and J shed 2 bases, with 5 bases lying between them. Germline CDR1 and CDR2: MDHEN and SYDVKM. The CDR3 DNA sequence: TGTGCCAGCAGTTTTGTAGCCTACGAGCAGTACTTC. Encoded protein: CASSFVAYEQYF.

The chain uses TRBV27 and TRBJ2-1, with TRBD1 identical over 7 bases. The germline gives CDR1 MNHEY, CDR2 SMNVEV (reference sequence). The CDR3 extends over 15 amino acids. Germline trimming cut 2 bases from V and 6 bases from J; bases unmatched to any gene: 7. DNA for the CDR3: TGTGCCAGCAGTTTAAGGGGGCAGACCCCCAATGAGCAGTTCTTC. It translates to CASSLRGQTPNEQFF.

This chain connects TRBV18 to TRBJ2-2, with a possible D match to TRBD2 (6 bases). CDR1 and CDR2 (germline): KGHSH, LQKENI. The CDR3 is 15 amino acids. Trimming pared 2 bases from V and 0 bases from J, leaving 7 bases between. In DNA form, the CDR3 reads TGTGCCAGCTCACCAGCGGGGCCGAACACCGGGGAGCTGTTTTTT. The encoded protein is CASSPAGPNTGELFF.

The V gene is TRBV6-6, the J gene TRBJ1-3, with D uncertain. Trimming removed 0 bases at V and 8 bases at J, with 8 bases between. Germline V lookup: CDR1 MNHNY, CDR2 SVGAGI (reference sequence). This CDR3 region has 13 residues. DNA of the CDR3: TGTGCCAGCAGTTACTCTGTATCGGACACCATATATTTT. Amino acid sequence: CASSYSVSDTIYF.

The chain couples TRBV11-2 to TRBJ1-4; D possibly corresponds to TRBD1 (6 bases). The CDR3 loop spans 15 amino acids. Germline-derived CDR1 and CDR2 are SGHAT and FQNNGV. V was clipped by 5 bases and J by 0 bases, with 10 bases between them. CDR3 amino acids: CASSPRGATNEKLFF. The CDR3 DNA is TGTGCCAGCAGCCCCAGGGGAGCAACTAATGAAAAACTGTTTTTT.

The chain carries TRBV7-2 and TRBJ2-2, with D possibly matching TRBD2 (5 bases). The V gene's germline CDR1 is SGHTA and CDR2 FQGNSA. V was cut by 0 bases and J by 3 bases, with 11 bases left in between. This CDR3 spans 16 amino acids. The CDR3 region is CASSLAATTHTGELFF. CDR3 nucleotides: TGTGCCAGCAGCTTAGCGGCGACTACCCACACCGGGGAGCTGTTTTTT.

V usage is TRBV12-5 and J usage is TRBJ2-2; D not certain. V lost 4 bases, J lost 0 bases, and 9 bases lay in between. Germline CDR1 LGHNT, CDR2 FRNRAP. The CDR3 is 15 residues long. The CDR3 sequence is CASGSIQPNTGELFF. Written as DNA, the CDR3 is TGTGCTAGTGGTTCGATACAACCGAACACCGGGGAGCTGTTTTTT.

This chain uses TRBV6-1 with TRBJ1-5; D call uncertain. Germline V gene sequence: CDR1 MNHNS, CDR2 SASEGT. V shed 3 bases and J shed 5 bases, with 17 bases lying between them. This CDR3 has 16 amino acids. The CDR3 here is CASSDIFRLTHQPQHF. In DNA form, the CDR3 reads TGTGCCAGCAGTGATATTTTTAGGCTGACTCATCAGCCCCAGCATTTT.

The V call is TRBV4-3, the J call TRBJ1-2, with 7 bases that match TRBD1. This CDR3 has 15 amino acids. CDR1 is LGHNA, CDR2 YSLEER, per germline. J gave up 0 bases and V 4 bases, and 5 bases lay outside the gene matches. CDR3 sequence reads: CASSLNTGANYGYTF. Written as DNA, the CDR3 is TGCGCCAGCAGCCTTAATACAGGGGCTAACTATGGCTACACCTTC.

The chain uses TRBV27 and TRBJ2-3, with D possibly being TRBD2 (7 bases). The CDR3 is 16 residues long. CDR1 is MNHEY and CDR2 is SMNVEV in the germline V gene (reference sequence). V lost 6 bases and J lost 4, with 20 bases in between. The CDR3 DNA follows: TGTGCCAGCAGCGCGGGGGCGTACGCTGTCGCAGATACGCAGTATTTT. Residues: CASSAGAYAVADTQYF.

The genes are TRBV28 and TRBJ1-5; TRBD1 matches at 7 bases. Unmatched junction bases numbered 8, after V lost 2 bases and J lost 4 bases. The germline CDR1 and CDR2 sequences are MDHEN and SYDVKM. The CDR3 is made up of 16 amino acids. DNA of the CDR3: TGTGCCAGCAGTTTACTCGGGACAGTCCCGAATCAGCCCCAGCATTTT. This translates into CASSLLGTVPNQPQHF.

The chain couples TRBV5-6 to TRBJ1-1, with D perhaps matching TRBD1 (5 bases). CDR3 length: 17 residues. Germline assignment: CDR1 SGHDT and CDR2 YYEEEE. Trimming took off 0 bases at V and 0 bases at J, with 15 bases between the two ends. The CDR3 reads CASSLGGGTEMNTEAFF. The DNA for the CDR3 is TGTGCCAGCAGCTTGGGGGGGGGAACCGAGATGAACACTGAAGCTTTCTTT.

The chain links TRBV9 to TRBJ2-2; D gene unclear. From germline, CDR1 is SGDLS and CDR2 YYNGEE. This CDR3 is built from 14 residues. Trimming pared 1 base from V and 3 bases from J, leaving 7 bases between. The CDR3 sequence is CASSVFRDTGELFF. The CDR3 coding sequence is TGTGCCAGCAGCGTATTCCGGGACACCGGGGAGCTGTTTTTT.

The chain couples TRBV9 to TRBJ1-1; TRBD1 is a possible D gene (6 bases). The CDR3 runs 13 residues. Trimming removed 5 bases from V and 0 bases from J, with 8 bases in between. CDR1 is SGDLS and CDR2 is YYNGEE in the germline V gene. The CDR3 sequence is CASRGAMNTEAFF. The CDR3 bases are TGTGCCAGCAGGGGGGCCATGAACACTGAAGCTTTCTTT. The full variable domain, completed using reference TRBV9 and TRBJ1-1, is DSGVTQTPKHLITATGQRVTLRCSPRSGDLSVYWYQQSLDQGLQFLIQYYNGEERAKGNILERFSAQQFPDLHSELNLSSLELGDSALYFCASRGAMNTEAFFGQGTRLTVV.

This sequence joins TRBV4-3 and TRBJ1-1; possible D gene TRBD1, 5 bases. Trimming took off 0 bases at V and 6 bases at J, with 14 bases between the two ends. CDR1 and CDR2 (germline): LGHNA, YSLEER. The CDR3 is 15 amino acids. The CDR3 region has the DNA TGCGCCAGCAGCCAAGATTTCAGGGTAGCCTCTGAAGCTTTCTTT. It translates to CASSQDFRVASEAFF.

The chain couples TRBV7-8 to TRBJ2-5; 10 bases map to TRBD2. Germline values: CDR1 SGHVS, CDR2 FQNEAQ. V was pared by 4 bases and J by 3 bases, with 2 bases of the junction left unmatched. The CDR3 has 14 residues. CDR3 sequence (DNA): TGTGCCAGCAGCTCCACTAGCGGGGAAGAGACCCAGTACTTC. Protein: CASSSTSGEETQYF.

The CDR3 is CASSEKYALAETQYF. Written as DNA, the CDR3 is TGTGCCAGCAGTGAGAAGTACGCCCTTGCGGAGACCCAGTACTTC. V is TRBV2 and J is TRBJ2-5, with D unresolved. The CDR3 is 15 amino acids. Trimming stripped 3 bases from V and 5 bases from J, with 16 bases between. Germline-derived CDR1 and CDR2 are SNHLY and FYNNEI.

J is TRBJ2-7 and V is TRBV21-1; the listed D gene, TRBD2, was not tested against the DNA. TRBV21-1 is shown as a pseudogene. This CDR3 comprises 15 residues. CDR3 sequence (DNA): TGTGCCAGCAGCAAAGTGGGACGGGGGGGTGACGAGCAGTACTTC. It translates to CASSKVGRGGDEQYF.

The chain joins TRBV5-8 to TRBJ2-7, with D unresolved. In germline, CDR1 is SGHTS, CDR2 YDEGEE. The CDR3 sequence is 13 residues long. V gave up 0 bases and J gave up 3 bases, with 7 bases separating them. CDR3 DNA sequence: TGTGCCAGCAGCTTGGGACACCTCTACGAGCAGTACGTC. It is translated as CASSLGHLYEQYV.

This chain uses TRBV27 with TRBJ2-1, with TRBD2 matching over 11 bases. CDR1 MNHEY and CDR2 SMNVEV come from the germline V gene (reference sequence). The CDR3 runs 16 residues. The V gene end was trimmed by 5 bases and the J gene end by 3 bases; junction bases not matched to a gene: 6. For the CDR3, the DNA is TGTGCCAGCAGTCCCTCCGGGACTAGCGGCTACAATGAGCAGTTCTTC. As protein: CASSPSGTSGYNEQFF.

The V call is TRBV15, the J call TRBJ1-2; a weak D match, TRBD1 (5 bases). Trimming shortened V by 8 bases and J by 6 bases, and 16 bases separated the two germline ends. Germline CDR1 reads LNHNV; CDR2 reads YYDKDF (reference sequence). The CDR3 runs to 13 residues. The CDR3: CATGQGILDGYTF. In DNA form, the CDR3 reads TGTGCCACCGGCCAGGGAATTCTGGATGGCTACACCTTC.

This rearrangement joins TRBV29-1 to TRBJ2-3; D possibly corresponds to TRBD2 (5 bases). The CDR3 runs to 16 residues. CDR1 and CDR2 (germline): SQVTM, ANQGSEA. V lost 5 bases and J 4 bases, leaving 22 bases between the germline ends. The chain's CDR3 is CSVMAVVSGGSDTQYF. CDR3 coding DNA: TGCAGCGTTATGGCGGTCGTGAGCGGCGGATCAGATACGCAGTATTTT.

The V and J genes are TRBV11-2 and TRBJ2-7; D perhaps matches TRBD1 (6 bases). CDR1 is SGHAT and CDR2 is FQNNGV in the germline V gene. This CDR3 contains 15 residues. V shed 1 base and J shed 3 bases, with 13 bases lying between them. For the CDR3, the DNA is TGTGCCAGCAGCTTAGCTGACAGGATAAGCTACGAGCAGTACTTC. Translating gives CASSLADRISYEQYF.

The V gene is TRBV6-1, the J gene TRBJ2-7; D gene unclear. Germline CDR1 MNHNS, CDR2 SASEGT. This CDR3 contains 12 residues. Trimming removed 0 bases at V and 9 bases at J, with 9 bases between. The CDR3 here is CASSEAAQPQYF. CDR3 sequence (DNA): TGTGCCAGCAGTGAAGCCGCACAGCCGCAGTACTTC.

The CDR3 here is CASSLEGTGEYEQYF. CDR3 DNA sequence: TGTGCCAGCAGCTTAGAAGGGACAGGGGAATACGAGCAGTACTTC. The chain couples TRBV7-9 to TRBJ2-7; 10 bases align to TRBD1. This CDR3 comprises 15 residues. The trim removed 1 base at V and 4 bases at J, leaving 4 bases unmatched. Looked up from germline, CDR1 is SEHNR and CDR2 is FQNEAQ (reference sequence).

This sequence joins TRBV6-5 and TRBJ2-7; unclear D gene. Germline-derived CDR1 and CDR2 are MNHEY and SVGAGI. This CDR3 is built from 15 residues. V was pared by 0 bases and J by 3 bases, with 12 bases between. CDR3 nucleotide sequence: TGTGCCAGCAGTTACTCCTTAGAACCCTACTACGAGCAGTACTTC. It specifies CASSYSLEPYYEQYF.

The genes are TRBV19 and TRBJ2-7, with 8 bases matching TRBD2. After removal of 6 bases from V and 2 bases from J, the junction contained 6 bases not matched to a gene. Germline loops: CDR1 LNHDA, CDR2 SQIVND (reference sequence). The CDR3 totals 14 residues. This chain's CDR3 is CASSPSSGPYEQYF. The CDR3 nucleotides read TGTGCCAGTAGCCCATCTAGCGGGCCCTACGAGCAGTACTTC.